These 19 T cell receptor beta chains came from one sample sequenced in a study of T-cell reconstitution after alpha-beta-depleted transplantation in children. Unique molecular identifiers were used in preparing the TCRbeta library. TCRdb passed the PCR reads through MiXCR, listing each CDR3 protein once. Counted here are nearly 400,000 distinct CDR3 sequences, about 20% occurring once; the ten biggest clones make up 3.5% to 4%. Sequenced material: PBMCs from the stem cell graft donor, taken from the stem cell graft. These receptors came from a human donor who donated a stem cell graft to a child with acute myeloid leukemia.

This clonotype occurred many times. The rearrangement links TRBV18 to TRBJ2-1; no firm D call. Per germline, CDR1 KGHSH and CDR2 LQKENI. V was trimmed by 0 bases and J by 5 bases, leaving 5 bases between them. The CDR3 runs to 13 residues. CDR3 DNA: TGTGCCAGCTCACCACCTGCCCACAATGAGCAGTTCTTC. Translated: CASSPPAHNEQFF. Variable domain in full (rest from reference TRBV18 and TRBJ2-1): NAGVMQNPRHLVRRRGQEARLRCSPMKGHSHVYWYRQLPEEGLKFMVYLQKENIIDESGMPKERFSAEFPKEGPSILRIQQVVRGDSAAYFCASSPPAHNEQFFGPGTRLTVL.

The chain couples TRBV28 to TRBJ1-5; possible D gene TRBD1, 5 bases. The CDR3 contains 14 residues. Between the trimmed V and J ends, which lost 2 bases and 5 bases, there was a span of 10 bases. Germline assignment: CDR1 MDHEN and CDR2 SYDVKM. The CDR3 protein is CASSLPGHYQPQHF. The CDR3 DNA sequence: TGTGCCAGCAGTTTACCAGGGCACTATCAGCCCCAGCATTTT.

V is TRBV4-3 and J is TRBJ2-7, with a tentative D call TRBD2 (5 bases). Trimming removed 0 bases from V and 1 base from J, with 13 bases in between. Germline assignment: CDR1 LGHNA and CDR2 YSLEER. The length of the CDR3 is 16 residues. DNA of the CDR3: TGCGCCAGCAGCCAAGATATTGTGAGCGGTTCCTACGAGCAGTACTTC. This codes for CASSQDIVSGSYEQYF.

The chain has TRBV10-2 and TRBJ1-5; D remains ambiguous. Trimming took off 2 bases at V and 1 base at J, with 6 bases between the two ends. Looked up from germline, CDR1 is WSHSY and CDR2 is SAAADI. The CDR3 has 14 amino acids. CDR3 amino acids: CASSENGSNQPQHF. In DNA form, the CDR3 reads TGCGCCAGCAGTGAGAACGGAAGCAATCAGCCCCAGCATTTT.

This clonotype has a handful of counts. The CDR3 sequence: CASRSGTGGPYEQYF. The CDR3 DNA reads as TGTGCCAGCAGGTCCGGGACAGGGGGTCCCTACGAGCAGTACTTC. This chain links TRBV28 with TRBJ2-7, with 11 bases identical to TRBD1. Germline-derived CDR1 and CDR2 are MDHEN and SYDVKM. This CDR3 comprises 15 residues. V lost 6 bases, J lost 2 bases, and 6 bases stayed unmatched.

This chain joins TRBV25-1 and TRBJ2-3; weak D call: TRBD2 (7 bases). The CDR3 runs 15 residues. Trimming left V 5 bases short and J 4 bases short, with 16 bases between. CDR1 is MGHDK, CDR2 SYGVNS, per germline. The CDR3 is CASSTPRGAPDTQYF. In DNA form, the CDR3 reads TGTGCCAGCAGTACGCCACGGGGGGCCCCAGATACGCAGTATTTT.

This clonotype showed up just a few times. The J gene is TRBJ2-3, the V gene TRBV20-1; a weak D match, TRBD2 (5 bases). The V and J ends lost 5 bases and 2 bases respectively, with 17 bases between them. Germline V lookup: CDR1 DFQATT, CDR2 SNEGSKA (reference sequence). The CDR3 runs 15 residues. The DNA of the CDR3 is TGCAGTGCTGTAACCGGGAACCTTATCACAGATACGCAGTATTTT. Its protein is CSAVTGNLITDTQYF.

This clonotype was seen a handful of times. This sequence joins TRBV12-3 or TRBV12-4 and TRBJ2-2; TRBD2 might be the D (6 bases). V lost 11 bases to trimming and J lost 6 bases, with 31 bases between them. This CDR3 has 18 residues. The CDR3 sequence: CARLHQANRRVFAGELFF. The CDR3 bases are TGTGCCCGCCTACATCAGGCGAACAGGAGGGTTTTCGCCGGGGAGCTGTTTTTT.

At least ten counts were recorded for this clonotype. V and J are TRBV6-2 or TRBV6-3 and TRBJ2-1, with 8 bases that match TRBD2. The CDR3 extends over 15 amino acids. Trimming removed 5 bases from V and 0 bases from J; junction bases left unmatched: 3. Germline CDR1 reads MNHEY; CDR2 reads SVGEGT. Written as DNA, the CDR3 is TGTGCCAGCAGTCCTAGCGGGCCCTCCTACAATGAGCAGTTCTTC. Amino acid sequence: CASSPSGPSYNEQFF.

This chain connects TRBV4-1 to TRBJ2-7, with no clear D. This CDR3 is built from 15 residues. V was trimmed by 2 bases and J by 2 bases, leaving 13 bases between them. The germline CDR1 and CDR2 sequences are MGHRA and YSYEKL. CDR3 sequence (DNA): TGCGCCAGCAGCCAAAGGCCGGGCCAAGCCTACGAGCAGTACTTC. Translated, it gives CASSQRPGQAYEQYF.

The chain employs TRBV28 and TRBJ1-5; a possible D gene is TRBD1 (5 bases). V lost 4 bases to trimming and J lost 9 bases, with 25 bases between them. Germline V gives CDR1 MDHEN, CDR2 SYDVKM. CDR3 size: 17 residues. CDR3 coding DNA: TGTGCCAGCAGTTCTCCCGGGAGGGACGGCGAAGGAGGGCCCCAGCATTTT. It specifies CASSSPGRDGEGGPQHF.

The CDR3 spells CASSQDRHEQYF. DNA for the CDR3: TGTGCCAGCAGCCAGGACAGGCACGAGCAGTACTTC. The chain is built from TRBV12-3 or TRBV12-4 and TRBJ2-7, with 7 positions matching TRBD1. This CDR3 region has 12 residues. V shed 6 bases, J shed 5 bases, and the junction held 4 bases outside the gene matches.

The chain recombines TRBV12-3 or TRBV12-4 with TRBJ2-1; D gene unclear. The length of the CDR3 is 13 residues. The germline V and J ends were trimmed by 5 bases and 0 bases, with 5 bases remaining between them. Written as DNA, the CDR3 is TGTGCCAGCAGTCCCCACTCCTACAATGAGCAGTTCTTC. It yields the protein CASSPHSYNEQFF.

Only a few counts were recorded for this clonotype. The chain couples TRBV6-1 to TRBJ2-2; 8 bases agree with TRBD2. V dropped 4 bases and J dropped 2; count of bases not matched to a gene: 6. The CDR3 sequence is 16 residues long. Germline lookup yields CDR1 MNHNS and CDR2 SASEGT. Written as DNA, the CDR3 is TGTGCCAGCAGTGGCCGGGGGGGGTTCAACACCGGGGAGCTGTTTTTT. Its protein product is CASSGRGGFNTGELFF.

The table lists this clonotype with a few counts. V is TRBV6-1 and J is TRBJ2-7; 9 nucleotides match TRBD1. J lost 2 bases, V lost 8 bases, and 10 bases had no gene match. Germline V gene sequence: CDR1 MNHNS, CDR2 SASEGT. The CDR3 extends over 15 amino acids. This CDR3 is CASGPKTGGAYEQYF. CDR3 DNA: TGTGCCAGCGGACCCAAGACAGGGGGGGCCTACGAGCAGTACTTC.

The chain joins TRBV12-3 or TRBV12-4 to TRBJ1-1; TRBD1 matches at 7 bases. The CDR3 extends over 15 amino acids. Trimming removed 6 bases from V and 1 base from J; junction bases left unmatched: 8. This chain's CDR3 is CASRILGQPNTEAFF. CDR3 DNA sequence: TGTGCCAGCAGGATATTGGGACAGCCGAACACTGAAGCTTTCTTT.

The rearrangement links TRBV6-1 to TRBJ2-7, with 7 bases fitting TRBD2. The germline CDR1 and CDR2 sequences are MNHNS and SASEGT. CDR3 length: 14 residues. V was clipped by 2 bases and J by 4 bases; unmatched bases: 5. The DNA of the CDR3 is TGTGCCAGCAGTGAAAGTGGGAGGGAGTACGAGCAGTACTTC. As protein: CASSESGREYEQYF.

A few counts support this clonotype. The V gene is TRBV6-6, the J gene TRBJ2-7, with 10 nucleotides matching TRBD1. The V gene end was trimmed by 6 bases and the J gene end by 5 bases; junction bases not matched to a gene: 4. From germline, CDR1 is MNHNY and CDR2 SVGAGI (reference sequence). The length of the CDR3 is 13 residues. CDR3 sequence: CASRDRGIDEQYF. The CDR3 nucleotides read TGTGCCAGCAGGGACAGGGGGATCGACGAGCAGTACTTC.

The chain joins TRBV28 to TRBJ2-7; D could derive from TRBD1 or TRBD2 (6 bases each). Per germline, CDR1 MDHEN and CDR2 SYDVKM. The CDR3 contains 16 residues. The germline V and J ends were trimmed by 5 bases and 6 bases, with 23 bases remaining between them. CDR3 amino acids: CASSPSFGGRGVEQYF. As DNA, the CDR3 is TGTGCCAGCAGTCCCTCCTTTGGGGGGCGCGGTGTCGAGCAGTACTTC. Full variable domain (missing parts from reference TRBV28 and TRBJ2-7): DVKVTQSSRYLVKRTGEKVFLECVQDMDHENMFWYRQDPGLGLRLIYFSYDVKMKEKGDIPEGYSVSREKKERFSLILESASTNQTSMYLCASSPSFGGRGVEQYFGPGTRLTVT.